The clone carrying this T cell receptor beta chain was recorded at least ten times. One end of the junction is discordant with germline, which a read error may explain. Amplified TCR beta CDR3 regions derived from RNA transcripts. RT-PCR in the first round (using the HTBI primer set) targeted the TCR CDR3. MiXCR, applied by TCRdb to the multiplex PCR reads, yields one record per CDR3 protein. The sample consists of nearly 600,000 distinct CDR3 sequences, 14% of them appearing once. The data stem from a study of T cells in Graves' hyperthyroidism and ophthalmopathy. The CDR3 has 16 amino acids. In germline, CDR1 is SSHAT, CDR2 FNYEAQ (reference sequence).

Sequencing was carried out using blood. The chain couples TRBV7-7 to TRBJ2-5, with 11 positions matching TRBD1. This receptor was identified in a woman between 18 and 29 years old with Graves' ophthalmopathy. The CDR3 region has the DNA TGTGCTAGCAGCTTAGGGACAGGGGGAGTGCAAGAGACCCAGTACTTC. Protein product: CASSLGTGGVQETQYF.